The subject of this entry is one T cell receptor (beta chain). These data are taken from a study of blood T cell repertoires in COVID-19. Participant-reported clinical history was the basis for cohort assignment. Original handling: How many nucleated cells were present was estimated from reference gene primer amplification. Using immunoSEQ multiplex PCR, the repertoire was profiled, and TCRdb retains in-frame clones only, with some absent. V and J calls and clone size come straight from that table; D and trimming were deduced from the DNA. The data contain 150,000 or so clones, 87% of them seen just once; the ten biggest clones take up around 1.3%. The sample comprised PBMCs or T cells enriched from blood (not recorded which). The sequence came from a human donor with acute COVID-19. The donor label of this sample is uncertain.

The CDR3 region is CASSLPGQNSPLHF. For the CDR3, the DNA is TGTGCCAGCAGCTTACCGGGTCAAAATTCACCCCTCCACTTT. This sequence joins TRBV7-2 and TRBJ1-6; no definite D call. The CDR3 consists of 14 residues. CDR1 is SGHTA, CDR2 FQGNSA, per germline. Trimming took 2 bases from V and 7 from J, leaving 9 bases between them.